The following is a T cell receptor (beta chain) sequence with its context. Its antigen is currently unknown. TCRdb reprocessed the 5' RACE reads; each CDR3 protein has one entry and no DNA is given. The listing records over 250,000 distinct CDR3 sequences. The CDR3 is made up of 14 amino acids. Germline CDR1 SGHTA, CDR2 FQGTGA. The sample originates from a study of T cells expressing NK-cell markers. Study details: All TCR beta repertoires analysed originated from sorted CD3+CD56+NKG2C+, CD3+CD56+NKG2C- and CD3+CD56-NKG2C+ T cells. HCMV seropositivity marked seven of the eight sequenced donors; one was seronegative.

Study-level points and caveats: As a fraction of CD8+ T cells, dominant NKG2C+ clonotypes reached roughly 1.0-7.5% in six donors.

This chain connects TRBV7-3 to TRBJ2-5. Sequenced: blood T cells: a sorted CD56 or NKG2C T cell subset, CD4+ or CD8+ T cells, or bulk PBMC T cells (not recorded which). The sequence was collected from a woman aged 18-70 years in good health. The CDR3: CASSPHGIKETQYF.